The 15 T cell receptor beta chains below come from one sample, sequenced in a study of OX40 agonist ivuxolimab in advanced cancers. Generated by immunoSEQ multiplex PCR, the TCRdb table keeps only in-frame clones and is missing some. The sample lists about 51,000 clones, over 65% occurring once. The starting material was CD4+ or CD8+ T cells sorted from blood, obtained in a trial of the OX40 agonist ivuxolimab. Receptor source: an adult with an advanced solid tumor such as melanoma, head and neck, liver or kidney cancer.

V and J are TRBV13 and TRBJ2-7, with D unresolved. V was pared by 5 bases and J by 5 bases, with 13 bases between. CDR1 and CDR2 (germline): PRHDT, FYEKMQ (reference sequence). This CDR3 comprises 13 residues. This CDR3 is CASSTSGYDEQYF. The CDR3 DNA reads as TGTGCCAGCAGCACCAGTGGGTACGACGAGCAGTACTTC.

This clone has a single count. This sequence joins TRBV19 and TRBJ1-1, with D tentatively TRBD1 (5 bases). The CDR3 is made up of 14 amino acids. Deletions cut 8 bases from V and 0 bases from J, with 13 bases between. CDR1 is LNHDA and CDR2 is SQIVND in the germline V gene (reference sequence). CDR3 sequence reads: CASRPGPMNTEAFF. The CDR3 DNA is TGTGCCAGTCGTCCGGGGCCCATGAACACTGAAGCTTTCTTT.

This clone occurred a few times. V usage is TRBV27 and J usage is TRBJ1-1, with TRBD1 as a possible D gene (5 bases). Germline V lookup: CDR1 MNHEY, CDR2 SMNVEV (reference sequence). The CDR3 covers 14 residues. Trimming stripped 4 bases from V and 4 bases from J, with 13 bases between. CDR3 coding DNA: TGTGCCAGCAGTTCGCCTTCTAGGGGCACTGAAGCTTTCTTT. Protein: CASSSPSRGTEAFF.

CDR3 residues: CASSLWNSNQPQHF. CDR3 in DNA: TGTGCCAGCAGCTTATGGAATAGCAATCAGCCCCAGCATTTT. The J gene is TRBJ1-5, the V gene TRBV7-2; D call uncertain. Per the germline V gene, CDR1 is SGHTA and CDR2 is FQGNSA. Trimming removed 2 bases at V and 0 bases at J, with 5 bases between. The CDR3 is 14 residues long.

The rearrangement joins TRBV6-1 to TRBJ2-7; TRBD2 matches at 7 bases. The CDR3 has 15 amino acids. The trim removed 5 bases at V and 0 bases at J, leaving 7 bases unmatched. Germline-derived CDR1 and CDR2 are MNHNS and SASEGT. In DNA form, the CDR3 reads TGTGCCAGCAGTTTAATGACTAGCCGCTCCTACGAGCAGTACTTC. It codes for CASSLMTSRSYEQYF.

The chain links TRBV6-5 to TRBJ1-1, with no clear D. The CDR3 runs to 13 residues. Germline-derived CDR1 and CDR2 are MNHEY and SVGAGI. The V and J ends lost 0 bases and 6 bases respectively, with 8 bases between them. The CDR3 DNA is TGTGCCAGCAGTTACTCGCGTGGACCTGAAGCTTTCTTT. This gives the protein CASSYSRGPEAFF.

This rearrangement joins TRBV7-2 to TRBJ2-6; D gene ambiguous. The CDR3 runs to 15 residues. Trimming took off 1 base at V and 4 bases at J, with 8 bases between the two ends. The germline gives CDR1 SGHTA, CDR2 FQGNSA. The CDR3 reads CASSLGSSGANVLTF. Written as DNA, the CDR3 is TGTGCCAGCAGCTTAGGGAGTTCCGGGGCCAACGTCCTGACTTTC.

CDR3 DNA: TGTGCCATCAGTGATATCTCGCAGTCTGGAAACACCATATATTTT. Translation gives CAISDISQSGNTIYF. The chain joins TRBV10-3 to TRBJ1-3; unclear D gene. This CDR3 has 15 amino acids. Germline V gene lookup returns CDR1 ENHRY and CDR2 SYGVKD. V was cut by 3 bases and J by 1 base, with 10 bases left in between.

The J gene is TRBJ1-1, the V gene TRBV5-1, with 7 positions matching TRBD1. J was trimmed by 0 bases and V by 1 base; bases with no gene match: 3. Germline V gene sequence: CDR1 SGHRS, CDR2 YFSETQ. The CDR3 is 15 amino acids. CDR3 nucleotide sequence: TGCGCCAGCAGCTTGACAGGGGTGATGAACACTGAAGCTTTCTTT. Translated, it gives CASSLTGVMNTEAFF.

The chain uses TRBV13 and TRBJ2-2; TRBD2 agrees at 7 bases. The germline V gene has CDR1 PRHDT and CDR2 FYEKMQ (reference sequence). J gave up 6 bases and V 1 base, and 2 bases lay outside the gene matches. The CDR3 consists of 14 residues. CDR3 sequence: CASSLAGGAGELFF. The CDR3 coding sequence is TGTGCCAGCAGCTTAGCGGGAGGAGCCGGGGAGCTGTTTTTT.

The chain carries TRBV7-9 and TRBJ2-3; 10 bases align to TRBD2. V was pared by 6 bases and J by 1 base, with 7 bases of the junction left unmatched. Germline V lookup: CDR1 SEHNR, CDR2 FQNEAQ (reference sequence). This CDR3 is 16 amino acids long. The DNA of the CDR3 is TGTGCCAGCAGGCGTCTAGCGGGAGCGGGCACAGATACGCAGTATTTT. As protein: CASRRLAGAGTDTQYF.

The chain has TRBV6-1 and TRBJ2-7; possibly TRBD1 for D (6 bases). This CDR3 has 12 amino acids. The germline V and J ends were trimmed by 4 bases and 3 bases, with 7 bases remaining between them. Germline lookup yields CDR1 MNHNS and CDR2 SASEGT. The CDR3 is CASSAQGYEQYF. CDR3 nucleotide sequence: TGTGCCAGCAGTGCACAGGGCTACGAGCAGTACTTC.

J is TRBJ1-1 and V is TRBV6-5; TRBD1 is a possible D gene (6 bases). Germline V gives CDR1 MNHEY, CDR2 SVGAGI. V was pared by 7 bases and J by 10 bases, with 19 bases between. This CDR3 contains 13 residues. CDR3 nucleotides: TGTGCCAGCACCCCAACCCTACAGGGTAGAGCTTTCTTT. Its protein product is CASTPTLQGRAFF.

A few counts support this clone. The chain recombines TRBV2 with TRBJ1-5; D unclear. From germline, CDR1 is SNHLY and CDR2 FYNNEI. CDR3 size: 15 residues. V shed 4 bases and J shed 0 bases, with 10 bases lying between them. CDR3 loop: CASSAAGYSNQPQHF. The CDR3 nucleotides are TGTGCCAGCAGTGCGGCGGGATATAGCAATCAGCCCCAGCATTTT.

CDR3 region: CASSLQGASSYEQYF. CDR3 coding DNA: TGTGCCAGCAGCTTGCAGGGGGCTAGCTCCTACGAGCAGTACTTC. The V and J genes are TRBV5-4 and TRBJ2-7; 8 bases match TRBD1. Looked up from germline, CDR1 is SGHNT and CDR2 is YYREEE (reference sequence). V dropped 1 base and J dropped 0; count of bases not matched to a gene: 3. The CDR3 totals 15 residues.